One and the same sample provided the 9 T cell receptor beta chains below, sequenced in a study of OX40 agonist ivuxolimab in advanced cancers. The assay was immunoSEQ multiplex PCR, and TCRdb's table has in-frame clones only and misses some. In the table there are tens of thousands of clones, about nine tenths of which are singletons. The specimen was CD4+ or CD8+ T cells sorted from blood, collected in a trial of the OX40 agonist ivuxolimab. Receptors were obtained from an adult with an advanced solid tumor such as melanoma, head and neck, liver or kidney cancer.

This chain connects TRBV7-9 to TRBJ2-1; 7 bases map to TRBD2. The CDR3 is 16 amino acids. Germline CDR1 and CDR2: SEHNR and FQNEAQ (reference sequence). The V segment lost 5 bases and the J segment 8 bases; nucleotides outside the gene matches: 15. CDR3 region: CASSRLGGSPADEQFF. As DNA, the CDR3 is TGTGCCAGCAGCCGACTGGGCGGGAGCCCCGCGGATGAGCAGTTCTTC.

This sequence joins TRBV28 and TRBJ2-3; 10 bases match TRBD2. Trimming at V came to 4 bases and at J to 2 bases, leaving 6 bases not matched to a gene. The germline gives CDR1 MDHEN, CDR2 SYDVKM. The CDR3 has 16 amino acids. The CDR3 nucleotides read TGTGCCAGCAGTTCCGGGACTAGCGTAAACACAGATACGCAGTATTTT. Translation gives CASSSGTSVNTDTQYF.

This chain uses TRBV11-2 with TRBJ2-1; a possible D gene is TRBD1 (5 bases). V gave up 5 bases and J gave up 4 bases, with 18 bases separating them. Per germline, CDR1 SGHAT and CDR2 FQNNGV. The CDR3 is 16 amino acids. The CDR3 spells CASSPGARRLYNEQFF. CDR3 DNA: TGTGCCAGCAGCCCTGGGGCACGGAGACTTTACAATGAGCAGTTCTTC.

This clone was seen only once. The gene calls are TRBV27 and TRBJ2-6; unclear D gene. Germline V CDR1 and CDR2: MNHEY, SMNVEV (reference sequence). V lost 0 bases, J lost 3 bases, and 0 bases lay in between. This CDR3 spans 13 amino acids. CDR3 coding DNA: TGTGCCAGCAGTTTATCTGGGGCCAACGTCCTGACTTTC. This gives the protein CASSLSGANVLTF.

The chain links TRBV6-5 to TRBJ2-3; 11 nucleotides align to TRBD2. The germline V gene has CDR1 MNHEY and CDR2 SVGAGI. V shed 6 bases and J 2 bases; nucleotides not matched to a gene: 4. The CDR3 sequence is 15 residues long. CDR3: CASRGLAADTDTQYF. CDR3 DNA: TGTGCCAGCAGGGGACTAGCGGCCGACACAGATACGCAGTATTTT.

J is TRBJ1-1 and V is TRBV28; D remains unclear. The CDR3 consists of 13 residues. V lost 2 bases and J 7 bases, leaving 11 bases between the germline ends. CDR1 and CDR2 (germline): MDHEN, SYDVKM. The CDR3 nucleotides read TGTGCCAGCAGTTTAGGGGAGGGTAATGAAGCTTTCTTT. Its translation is CASSLGEGNEAFF.

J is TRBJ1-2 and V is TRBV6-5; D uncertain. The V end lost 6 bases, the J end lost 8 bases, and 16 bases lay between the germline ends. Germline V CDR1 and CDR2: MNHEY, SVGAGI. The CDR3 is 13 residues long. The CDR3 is CASSPAISGGYTF. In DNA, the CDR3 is TGTGCCAGCAGCCCCGCCATCTCGGGCGGCTACACCTTC.

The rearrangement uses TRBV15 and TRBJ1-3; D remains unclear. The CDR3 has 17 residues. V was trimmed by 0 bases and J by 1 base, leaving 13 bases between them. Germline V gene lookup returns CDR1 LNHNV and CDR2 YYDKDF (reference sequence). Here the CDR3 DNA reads TGTGCCACCAGCAGAGAAAAGGGATCGTTTTCTGGAAACACCATATATTTT. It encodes CATSREKGSFSGNTIYF. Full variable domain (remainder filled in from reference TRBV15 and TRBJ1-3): DAMVIQNPRYQVTQFGKPVTLSCSQTLNHNVMYWYQQKSSQAPKLLFHYYDKDFNNEADTPDNFQSRRPNTSFCFLDIRSPGLGDTAMYLCATSREKGSFSGNTIYFGEGSWLTVV.

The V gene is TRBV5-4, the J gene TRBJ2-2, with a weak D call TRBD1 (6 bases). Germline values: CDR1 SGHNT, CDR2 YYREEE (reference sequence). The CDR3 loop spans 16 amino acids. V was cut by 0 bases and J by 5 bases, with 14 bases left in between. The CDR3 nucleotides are TGTGCCAGCAGCTTGGAAGCGACAGGAGTTACCGGGGAGCTGTTTTTT. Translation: CASSLEATGVTGELFF.